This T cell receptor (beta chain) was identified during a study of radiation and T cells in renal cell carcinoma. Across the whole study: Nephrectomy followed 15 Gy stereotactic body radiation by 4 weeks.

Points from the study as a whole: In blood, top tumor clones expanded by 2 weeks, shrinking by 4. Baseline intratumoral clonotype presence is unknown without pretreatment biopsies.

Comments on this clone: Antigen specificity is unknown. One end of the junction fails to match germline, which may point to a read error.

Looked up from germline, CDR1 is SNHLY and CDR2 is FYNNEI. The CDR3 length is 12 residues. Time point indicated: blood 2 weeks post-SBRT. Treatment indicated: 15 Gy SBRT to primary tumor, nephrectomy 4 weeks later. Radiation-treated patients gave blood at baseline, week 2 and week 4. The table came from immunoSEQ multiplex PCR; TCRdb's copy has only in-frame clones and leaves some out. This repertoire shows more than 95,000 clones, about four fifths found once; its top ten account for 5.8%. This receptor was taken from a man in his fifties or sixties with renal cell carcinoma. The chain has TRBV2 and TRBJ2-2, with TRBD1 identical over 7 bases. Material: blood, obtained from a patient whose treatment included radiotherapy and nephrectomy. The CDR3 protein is CAGRQGNGELFF. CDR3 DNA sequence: TGTGCCGGCAGACAGGGCAACGGGGAGCTGTTTTTT.